Following are 6 T cell receptor beta chains from one sample sequenced in a study of blood T cell repertoires in COVID-19. TCRdb's table, derived via immunoSEQ multiplex PCR, lists solely in-frame clones and lacks some. The table shows a few hundred thousand clones, with about four fifths occurring only once. The sequencing input was PBMCs or T cells enriched from blood (not recorded which). The receptors derive from a woman between 45 and 65 years old who had recovered from COVID-19.

This clone was observed once. The CDR3 here is CASSYSAGVSVYEQYF. CDR3 DNA: TGTGCCAGCAGTTACTCCGCGGGAGTAAGCGTCTACGAGCAGTACTTC. The V gene is TRBV6-2 or TRBV6-3, the J gene TRBJ2-7; TRBD2 agrees at 7 bases. Looked up from germline, CDR1 is MNHEY and CDR2 is SVGEGT. The CDR3 runs to 16 residues. The V and J ends lost 0 bases and 3 bases, in that order; junction bases with no gene match: 8.

The chain carries TRBV6-5 and TRBJ2-3; 7 positions match TRBD1. The V segment lost 6 bases and the J segment 3 bases; nucleotides outside the gene matches: 9. There are 15 residues in the CDR3. CDR1 is MNHEY and CDR2 is SVGAGI in the germline V gene. CDR3 nucleotides: TGTGCCAGCAGAGCAGGGGGACATACGACAGATACGCAGTATTTT. This encodes CASRAGGHTTDTQYF.

The gene calls are TRBV5-1 and TRBJ2-3, with D perhaps TRBD1 (6 bases). This CDR3 contains 16 residues. CDR1 is SGHRS and CDR2 is YFSETQ in the germline V gene. Trimming took off 0 bases at V and 0 bases at J, with 11 bases between the two ends. This CDR3 reads CASSLGGGSSTDTQYF. CDR3 nucleotide sequence: TGCGCCAGCAGCTTGGGAGGGGGTTCTAGCACAGATACGCAGTATTTT. The whole variable domain, filled in from reference TRBV5-1 and TRBJ2-3, reads KAGVTQTPRYLIKTRGQQVTLSCSPISGHRSVSWYQQTPGQGLQFLFEYFSETQRNKGNFPGRFSGRQFSNSRSEMNVSTLELGDSALYLCASSLGGGSSTDTQYFGPGTRLTVL.

V is TRBV18 and J is TRBJ2-7, with 10 nucleotides matching TRBD1. With V trimmed by 5 bases and J by 3 bases, 10 bases remained unmatched. The CDR3 totals 16 residues. CDR1 and CDR2 from the germline V gene are KGHSH and LQKENI. CDR3 bases: TGTGCCAGCTCATCCACGGACAGGGGGTTTCGCTACGAGCAGTACTTC. Translated: CASSSTDRGFRYEQYF.

The chain is built from TRBV4-3 and TRBJ2-2; D is unresolved. CDR3 length equals 15 residues. V lost 4 bases to trimming and J lost 7 bases, with 16 bases between them. Germline V gene lookup returns CDR1 LGHNA and CDR2 YSLEER. The CDR3 nucleotides read TGCGCCAGCAGCCCCAACGTCGTTAGTGGCGGGGAGCTGTTTTTT. The encoded protein is CASSPNVVSGGELFF.

This clone was seen only a few times. The V gene is TRBV5-6, the J gene TRBJ2-7, with a tentative D call TRBD1 (6 bases). Germline lookup yields CDR1 SGHDT and CDR2 YYEEEE. V lost 3 bases to trimming and J lost 7 bases, with 8 bases between them. This CDR3 has 11 amino acids. The CDR3 loop reads CASSWGREQYF. In DNA, the CDR3 is TGTGCCAGCAGCTGGGGGCGGGAGCAGTACTTC.